Presented here are 21 T cell receptor beta chains from one specimen sequenced in a study of T-cell reconstitution after alpha-beta-depleted transplantation in children. As it was prepared, the TCRbeta library received unique molecular identifiers. Using its own MiXCR run on the PCR reads, TCRdb lists one record per CDR3 protein. The table includes approximately 97,000 distinct CDR3 sequences, under 7% detected once. Sequenced material: PBMCs, mostly from graft donor cells, taken 60 days after TCRalphabeta/CD19-depleted stem cell transplant. All receptors derive from a female patient between 2 and 15 years old who had a stem cell transplant for Fanconi anemia, so the T cells may come from the graft donor.

The table lists this clonotype with many counts. V is TRBV5-1 and J is TRBJ2-3; TRBD2 matches 10 bases. The CDR3 has 13 residues. V lost 3 bases to trimming and J lost 8 bases; unmatched junction nucleotides: 3. Looked up from germline, CDR1 is SGHRS and CDR2 is YFSETQ. This CDR3 is CASSSASGSTQYF. In DNA form, the CDR3 reads TGCGCCAGCAGCTCGGCTAGCGGGAGTACGCAGTATTTT. The full variable domain, completed using reference TRBV5-1 and TRBJ2-3, is KAGVTQTPRYLIKTRGQQVTLSCSPISGHRSVSWYQQTPGQGLQFLFEYFSETQRNKGNFPGRFSGRQFSNSRSEMNVSTLELGDSALYLCASSSASGSTQYFGPGTRLTVL.

This clonotype appeared many times. The chain joins TRBV12-3 or TRBV12-4 to TRBJ2-2; 7 positions match TRBD1. V shed 6 bases and J 3 bases; nucleotides not matched to a gene: 10. This CDR3 contains 16 residues. In nucleotides, the CDR3 is TGTGCCAGCAGGATGAGAGACAGGGTCGACACCGGGGAGCTGTTTTTT. Translating gives CASRMRDRVDTGELFF.

This clonotype was seen many times. CDR3 residues: CASSSPGRRGGYTF. DNA for the CDR3: TGTGCCAGCAGCTCGCCGGGACGGAGGGGTGGCTACACCTTC. This chain links TRBV11-2 with TRBJ1-2; perhaps TRBD1 as D (5 bases). Trimming pared 4 bases from V and 7 bases from J, leaving 16 bases between. The CDR3 extends over 14 amino acids. The germline CDR1 and CDR2 sequences are SGHAT and FQNNGV.

This clonotype was observed at least ten times. V usage is TRBV28 and J usage is TRBJ2-7, with D perhaps TRBD2 (5 bases). CDR1 is MDHEN and CDR2 is SYDVKM in the germline V gene. V dropped 6 bases and J dropped 0 bases, with 15 bases sitting between them. This CDR3 has 15 amino acids. In DNA form, the CDR3 reads TGTGCCAGCAGAGAGAGCGGACCACTCTCCTACGAGCAGTACTTC. It encodes CASRESGPLSYEQYF.

In its sample, this clonotype was seen a few times. The chain has TRBV7-6 and TRBJ1-4; D may be TRBD1 (6 bases). There are 15 residues in the CDR3. Germline-derived CDR1 and CDR2 are SGHVS and FNYEAQ. V dropped 5 bases and J dropped 8 bases, with 18 bases sitting between them. This chain's CDR3 is CASSRTYREGEKLFF. The CDR3 nucleotides read TGTGCCAGCAGCCGAACTTACAGGGAAGGAGAAAAACTGTTTTTT.

This clonotype was recorded at least ten times. The CDR3 DNA follows: TGCAGTGCTAGAGAGGGGGGGCCAAGCTCCTACAATGAGCAGTTCTTC. It codes for CSAREGGPSSYNEQFF. The chain uses TRBV20-1 and TRBJ2-1, with D tentatively TRBD2 (7 bases). The V end lost 0 bases, the J end lost 0 bases, and 12 bases lay between the germline ends. CDR1 is DFQATT and CDR2 is SNEGSKA in the germline V gene (reference sequence). The CDR3 is 16 residues long.

In its sample, this clonotype was seen many times. The V and J genes are TRBV28 and TRBJ2-5; TRBD1 might be the D (6 bases). CDR1 MDHEN and CDR2 SYDVKM come from the germline V gene. This CDR3 region has 13 residues. V was trimmed by 6 bases and J by 7 bases, leaving 15 bases between them. CDR3 in amino acids: CASRGHPGGTQYF. The CDR3 nucleotides read TGTGCCAGCAGGGGACATCCTGGAGGGACCCAGTACTTC.

This clonotype was found many times. This chain uses TRBV21-1 with TRBJ1-1. TRBV21-1 has pseudogene status. The CDR3 runs 14 residues. The CDR3 here is CASSKVRDYTEAFF. Written as DNA, the CDR3 is TGTGCCAGCAGCAAAGTACGCGATTACACTGAAGCTTTCTTT.

This clonotype occurred many times. V and J are TRBV5-1 and TRBJ1-1; D is ambiguous. With 6 bases removed from V and 6 bases from J, the gap between germline ends came to 6 bases. The CDR3 is 10 amino acids. Germline values: CDR1 SGHRS, CDR2 YFSETQ. CDR3 protein: CASKLSEAFF. In nucleotides, the CDR3 is TGCGCCAGCAAACTCTCTGAAGCTTTCTTT.

In this sample, this clonotype turned up many times. The chain employs TRBV12-3 or TRBV12-4 and TRBJ2-1; 7 positions agree with TRBD2. This CDR3 is 16 amino acids long. J gave up 3 bases and V 5 bases, and 10 bases lay outside the gene matches. CDR3 sequence: CASSPARRGIYNEQFF. The CDR3 DNA sequence: TGTGCCAGCAGTCCGGCGCGGCGGGGGATCTACAATGAGCAGTTCTTC.

In this sample, this clonotype turned up many times. The chain couples TRBV9 to TRBJ2-3; 10 bases are shared with TRBD2. The germline V gene has CDR1 SGDLS and CDR2 YYNGEE. J gave up 9 bases and V 0 bases, and 4 bases lay outside the gene matches. The CDR3 spans 14 residues. CDR3 in DNA: TGTGCCAGCAGCGTAGGACTAGCGGGTGGAACGCAGTATTTT. This encodes CASSVGLAGGTQYF.

This clonotype was seen repeatedly, ten times or more. This rearrangement joins TRBV20-1 to TRBJ2-3, with D unclear. The CDR3 contains 14 residues. Germline V gene sequence: CDR1 DFQATT, CDR2 SNEGSKA (reference sequence). V lost 3 bases and J lost 0, with 10 bases in between. The CDR3 bases are TGCAGTGCTAGGGCAGCACCTAGCACAGATACGCAGTATTTT. Translated: CSARAAPSTDTQYF.

This clonotype has a count of ten or more. V usage is TRBV5-1 and J usage is TRBJ2-1; 7 bases match TRBD1. The CDR3 runs 14 residues. V lost 7 bases, J lost 0 bases, and 4 bases stayed unmatched. In germline, CDR1 is SGHRS, CDR2 YFSETQ. CDR3: CASGRQGSYNEQFF. The CDR3 DNA reads TGCGCCAGCGGGCGACAGGGCTCCTACAATGAGCAGTTCTTC.

This clonotype was detected a few times. The rearrangement joins TRBV20-1 to TRBJ2-5; no clear D gene. The germline V gene has CDR1 DFQATT and CDR2 SNEGSKA (reference sequence). The CDR3 is 11 amino acids. The ends were cut back, 4 bases at V and 4 bases at J, with 7 bases in the middle. The CDR3 region is CSATRPETQYF. The CDR3 DNA sequence: TGCAGTGCTACTAGACCAGAGACCCAGTACTTC.

This clonotype was seen repeatedly, ten times or more. The chain is built from TRBV5-1 and TRBJ2-1; 13 positions agree with TRBD2. J was trimmed by 6 bases and V by 0 bases; bases with no gene match: 3. The CDR3 spans 16 residues. Germline-derived CDR1 and CDR2 are SGHRS and YFSETQ. CDR3: CASSLGGTSGANEQFF. CDR3 DNA sequence: TGCGCCAGCAGCTTGGGGGGGACTAGCGGGGCCAATGAGCAGTTCTTC.

This clonotype was detected many times. The CDR3 here is CASSYDSAGFLGGELFF. DNA for the CDR3: TGTGCCAGCAGCTACGATTCAGCGGGTTTTTTGGGCGGGGAGCTGTTTTTT. The rearrangement joins TRBV28 to TRBJ2-2; the D gene is possibly TRBD2 (6 bases). V lost 6 bases to trimming and J lost 7 bases, with 24 bases between them. Germline values: CDR1 MDHEN, CDR2 SYDVKM. This CDR3 comprises 17 residues.

This clonotype was picked up many times. This rearrangement joins TRBV7-9 to TRBJ2-2; D remains ambiguous. Germline V lookup: CDR1 SEHNR, CDR2 FQNEAQ (reference sequence). The V end was cut by 2 bases, the J end by 4 bases, with 8 bases between. CDR3 size: 14 residues. CDR3 sequence (DNA): TGTGCCAGCAGCTTAAGGCCCATCACCGGGGAGCTGTTTTTT. It is translated as CASSLRPITGELFF.

The chain is built from TRBV4-2 and TRBJ2-7, with D maybe TRBD2 (5 bases). Germline V gives CDR1 LGHNA, CDR2 YNFKEQ. The CDR3 runs to 19 residues. Trimming pared 4 bases from V and 1 base from J, leaving 26 bases between. CDR3 in amino acids: CASSREPKAGFISSYEQYF. The CDR3, as DNA: TGTGCCAGCAGCCGTGAACCGAAGGCGGGTTTCATCTCGTCCTACGAGCAGTACTTC.

Only a few counts were recorded for this clonotype. The V call is TRBV6-1, the J call TRBJ2-3; D is undetermined. The CDR3 totals 16 residues. V lost 7 bases and J 3 bases, leaving 20 bases between the germline ends. CDR1 and CDR2 (germline): MNHNS, SASEGT. CDR3 nucleotides: TGTGCCAGCACCTCGGCCCGGATAACCAGTACAGATACGCAGTATTTT. Its translation is CASTSARITSTDTQYF.

This clonotype was observed at least ten times. The genes are TRBV2 and TRBJ2-7; D is possibly TRBD1 (6 bases). This CDR3 has 12 residues. Trimming shortened V by 5 bases and J by 6 bases, and 11 bases separated the two germline ends. Per the germline V gene, CDR1 is SNHLY and CDR2 is FYNNEI. DNA for the CDR3: TGTGCCAGCAGTCAACAGGGATCCGAGCAGTACTTC. It codes for CASSQQGSEQYF.

This clonotype was detected only a few times. The gene calls are TRBV12-3 or TRBV12-4 and TRBJ2-2; 8 nucleotides agree with TRBD1. The CDR3 runs to 15 residues. V gave up 2 bases and J gave up 8 bases; unmatched junction bases: 7. The CDR3 region is CASSLPDRVVGELFF. Here the CDR3 DNA reads TGTGCCAGCAGTTTACCGGACAGGGTCGTGGGGGAGCTGTTTTTT.